This T cell receptor (beta chain) stems from a study of blood T cell repertoires in COVID-19. At the level of the study: Researchers got acute and convalescent COVID-19 samples from the United States, Italy and Spain.

Authors' data handling: Cell counts per sample came from amplifying reference gene primers. The repertoire was sequenced with immunoSEQ multiplex PCR; TCRdb's copy has only in-frame clones and lacks some. The D gene and trimming were derived from the DNA, and the V and J assignments and clone size from that table. The table lists about 83,000 clones, 86% of them singletons. J gave up 5 bases and V 3 bases, and 7 bases lay outside the gene matches. CDR1 is LNHDA, CDR2 SQIVND, per germline (reference sequence). The CDR3 is made up of 15 amino acids. This receptor was identified in a woman of 80 years or more in a cohort sampled during active or convalescent COVID-19. The genes are TRBV19 and TRBJ1-2; 9 bases map to TRBD1. The sample comprised peripheral blood. The chain's CDR3 is CASSIGTGTGYGYTF. CDR3 coding DNA: TGTGCCAGTAGTATTGGGACAGGGACGGGATATGGCTACACCTTC.